This T cell receptor (beta chain) is drawn from a study of neoadjuvant nivolumab and ipilimumab in lung cancer. Overall study findings and caveats: TCR clonality did not significantly correlate with pathologic tumor regression. TCR receptors were sequenced in few samples. Pretherapy blood TCR richness correlated positively with resected tumor richness. TCR richness and clonality were higher in tumors than adjacent uninvolved lung.

Turning to this clone: Its specificity is not known.

This table comes from immunoSEQ multiplex PCR, and its TCRdb copy is limited to in-frame clones, with some not included. This repertoire shows roughly 19,000 clones, approximately 73% found once; its top ten account for roughly 7.1%. Germline CDR1 WNHNN, CDR2 SYGVQD (reference sequence). The V end was cut by 6 bases, the J end by 2 bases, with 14 bases between. The CDR3 covers 15 residues. The TCR was taken from an adult with non-small cell lung cancer. Sequenced material: tumor tissue, taken after neoadjuvant nivolumab, alone or with ipilimumab, at or shortly before surgery. J is TRBJ2-1 and V is TRBV10-1, with D tentatively TRBD2 (6 bases). The CDR3 reads CASRISGGTYNEQFF. The DNA of the CDR3 is TGCGCCAGCAGGATTAGCGGTGGGACCTACAATGAGCAGTTCTTC.